Below, one TCR beta chain is given with its context. The data were obtained in a study of shared T cell receptors in the human thymus. The method was immunoSEQ multiplex PCR; TCRdb's version includes in-frame clones alone and lacks a portion of them. The sample consists of a few hundred thousand clones, 95% of them appearing once. Germline V gene sequence: CDR1 SGHTA, CDR2 FQGNSA. With 5 bases removed from V and 6 bases from J, the gap between germline ends came to 7 bases. This CDR3 spans 12 amino acids. The rearrangement joins TRBV7-2 to TRBJ2-2; D ambiguous. Sequencing was carried out using thymocytes. The origin of this receptor is a human donor. CDR3 coding DNA: TGTGCCAGCAGCGCACCCCCCGGGGAGCTGTTTTTT. This encodes CASSAPPGELFF.